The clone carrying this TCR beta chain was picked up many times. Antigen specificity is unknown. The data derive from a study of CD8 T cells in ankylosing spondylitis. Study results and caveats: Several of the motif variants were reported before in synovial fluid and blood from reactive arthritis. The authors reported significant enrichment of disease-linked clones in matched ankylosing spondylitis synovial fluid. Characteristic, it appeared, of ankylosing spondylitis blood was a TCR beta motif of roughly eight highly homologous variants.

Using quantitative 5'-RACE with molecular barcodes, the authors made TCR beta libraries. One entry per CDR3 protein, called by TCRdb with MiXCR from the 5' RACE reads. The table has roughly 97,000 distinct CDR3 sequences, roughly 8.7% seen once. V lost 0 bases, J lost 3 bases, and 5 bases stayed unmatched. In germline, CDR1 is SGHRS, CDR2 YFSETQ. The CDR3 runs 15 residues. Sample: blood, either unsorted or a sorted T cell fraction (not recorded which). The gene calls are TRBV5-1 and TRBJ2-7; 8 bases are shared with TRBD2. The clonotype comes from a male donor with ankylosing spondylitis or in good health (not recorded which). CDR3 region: CASSLVGTRIYEQYF. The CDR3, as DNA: TGCGCCAGCAGCTTGGTCGGGACTAGAATCTACGAGCAGTACTTC.